These T cell receptor beta chains were read from a single sample in a study of blood T cell repertoires in COVID-19. Method: immunoSEQ multiplex PCR; TCRdb's copy keeps in-frame clones and lacks some. The sample lists 150,000 to 200,000 clones; approximately 85% were seen once. Sequencing was carried out using peripheral blood. All receptors come from a human donor with active or convalescent COVID-19. The donor label of this sample is uncertain. The conserved cysteine and the conserved F or W are not part of the CDR3 here. A D gene is named only where the DNA matches it firmly.

v_call,d_call,j_call,cdr3_aa
TRBV12-5,TRBD1,TRBJ1-6,ASGLGQGALSPLH
TRBV29-1,-,TRBJ1-2,SVGTGTINYGYT
TRBV11-2,TRBD1,TRBJ1-4,ASSFSPGQAATNEKLF
TRBV28,-,TRBJ1-3,ASRGSGNTIY
TRBV5-6,TRBD2,TRBJ2-5,ASSSGLAGRETQY
TRBV6-5,TRBD2,TRBJ2-7,ASSTGEGTYEQY
TRBV3-1/TRBV3-2,TRBD1,TRBJ1-6,ASSPGTGGETLH
TRBV2,TRBD2,TRBJ2-1,ASRAGLAGGAGYNEQF
TRBV4-3,TRBD1,TRBJ1-2,ASSQVLPTGDANYGYT
TRBV6-5,TRBD1,TRBJ1-2,ASSYSIRGLGGYT
TRBV1,-,TRBJ2-1,TSSQVDSGLNNNEQF
TRBV2,TRBD2,TRBJ2-2,ASSELAGGPEELF
TRBV5-1,-,TRBJ2-7,ASSSGAEFYEQY
TRBV2,TRBD1,TRBJ2-5,ASYRGRETQY
TRBV18,TRBD1,TRBJ2-7,ASSPPGTGERSYEQY
TRBV15,-,TRBJ1-2,ATSNPGLYGYT
TRBV4-1,-,TRBJ2-3,ASSYGTRTDTQY
TRBV4-1,-,TRBJ2-3,ASSHPTGRGSTDTQY
TRBV7-9,TRBD1,TRBJ2-1,ASSLVTGTGSNEQF
TRBV5-6,TRBD1,TRBJ2-1,ASSLVGQGAEDEQF